The clone carrying this T cell receptor (beta chain) came up many times. Trimming stripped 4 bases from V and 0 bases from J, with 7 bases between. The CDR3 spans 14 residues. Germline V gene lookup returns CDR1 MDHEN and CDR2 SYDVKM. This sample was taken from a study of regulatory T cells in long-lasting Graves disease. The TCR beta library used iRepertoire HTBI primers with Arm-PCR amplification of CDR3. Via MiXCR, TCRdb re-called the multiplex PCR reads, giving one row per CDR3 protein. The sample lists roughly 320,000 distinct CDR3 sequences, roughly 17% seen once, with roughly 27% in the top ten. Time point indicated: newly diagnosed GD, antithyroid drugs for less than 3 months. Preparation of the TCR library used RNA extracted from PBMCs. The same sample was also studied in work on T cells in Graves' hyperthyroidism and ophthalmopathy.

The clonotype originates from a man in his forties or fifties with Graves disease. The input for sequencing was peripheral blood mononuclear cells (PBMCs), taken at new diagnosis, from a patient treated with antithyroid drugs. This sequence joins TRBV28 and TRBJ1-5; D call uncertain. DNA for the CDR3: TGTGCCAGCAGTTCCCCGGGTAGCAATCAGCCCCAGCATTTT. This gives the protein CASSSPGSNQPQHF.